This paragraph covers one T cell receptor (beta chain) sequence. Its specificity is not known. This CDR3 comprises 14 residues. The germline gives CDR1 SGHRS, CDR2 YFSETQ. V was clipped by 0 bases and J by 9 bases, with 10 bases between them. The sample originates from a study of identical twins. Study outcomes and limitations: These conclusions were based on statistical analysis (cross-sectional, not following the same donors). Models predicted less out-of-frame TCR alpha sharing in monozygotic twins than was found.

A universal primer site was incorporated via template switching, and the cDNA contained unique molecular identifiers. TCRdb redid the calling of the 5' RACE reads with MiXCR, one entry per CDR3 protein. The table lists roughly 720,000 distinct CDR3 sequences, about 18% of them singletons, with roughly 14% in the top ten. The same data also went into a second study, on T cells expressing NK-cell markers. That source reports: These clonotypes additionally ranked first within the CD3+CD56-NKG2C+ fraction of a handful of donors.

The chain carries TRBV5-1 and TRBJ1-6; possible D gene TRBD1, 5 bases. The TCR originated in a woman aged 18-29 years in good health. Sequences were obtained from PBMCs. The CDR3 DNA sequence: TGCGCCAGCAGCTTGGTGGGGCGCCTTTCACCCCTCCACTTT. Translation: CASSLVGRLSPLHF.